This T cell receptor beta chain is drawn from a study of response to subunit inactivated influenza vaccine (dated by TCRdb to 2016 to 2019). For the study in its entirety: Deep quantitative profiling of the T cell receptor repertoire was used in the study to follow responses to a trivalent subunit inactivated influenza vaccine.

Including cysteine and phenylalanine, the CDR3 has 13 amino acids. This entry keeps only the CDR3 DNA: 39 bases, framed from base 1. CDR1 and CDR2 are read off the germline V gene (reference sequence) as DFQATT and SNEGSKA. In regard to this clonotype: What this receptor recognizes is not known. There are no base qualities to consult, and no much larger clone falls within one base.

Points the paper makes about the study in general: According to the authors, only a limited number of new T cells may be recruited by each seasonal influenza vaccination.

Receptors were amplified or captured by RT-PCR. The sequencer was an Illumina HiSeq 2500. Using fastp at Q25 and MiXCR, TCRdb reprocessed the public reads and kept productive beta chains. Rows with a matching CDR3 protein are joined into one entry that keeps the most common DNA and genes. The sample contains 500,000 to 550,000 distinct CDR3 sequences, under 30% of them found a single time. Of the sample, 2.5% to 3% is held by the ten largest clones. A further study also used this sample, focusing on T cells expressing NK-cell markers. The second paper further reports: TCR beta cDNA libraries were prepared using 5'RACE template switching, which introduced a universal primer site and unique molecular identifiers. TCR beta-chain repertoires were profiled in sorted CD3+CD56+NKG2C+, CD3+CD56+NKG2C- and CD3+CD56-NKG2C+ T-cell subsets from seven or eight donors. Among the eight sequenced donors, only one was HCMV-seronegative, while the other seven were HCMV-seropositive. To restrict sorting to alphabetaTCR-expressing T cells, an anti-gammadeltaTCR antibody was added in several experiments. In five to seven donors, the dominant CD3+CD56+NKG2C+ clonotypes were found to rank among the top 10 CD8+ clonotypes and to make up 1.0-7.0% of CD8+ T cells. Those dominant clonotypes were again the most abundant among CD3+CD56-NKG2C+ cells in a few donors, at roughly 25-65%. Whether the expanded NKG2C-expressing T cell clones were specific for HCMV antigens remained unclear. The study sequenced eight donors, all healthy volunteers chosen at random: three men and five women. To determine HCMV serostatus, a commercial ELISA kit was used to detect HCMV-specific IgG in serum. Peripheral blood mononuclear cells were isolated from blood by Ficoll density gradient centrifugation. Magnetic immunoseparation with Miltenyi isolation kits was used to isolate CD4+ and CD8+ T cells from PBMC. cDNA synthesis was primed from the TCR beta constant segment and was followed by two successive PCR amplification steps. Illumina HiSeq 2000/2500, MiSeq or NextSeq was used to sequence libraries as 2 x 150 bp reads. Reads were demultiplexed and grouped by UMI with MIGEC, and clonotypes were assembled and quantified with MiTCR. To remove erroneous sequences, TCR cDNA sequences were retained only when supported by two or more reads. The tcR package was used for downstream repertoire analysis, and clonotypes were matched across fractions by CDR3 nucleotide sequence plus V segment. VDJmatch was used to annotate antigen specificity against VDJdb, with one amino acid substitution allowed in CDR3.

The V and J segments used are TRBV20-1 and TRBJ2-1; a stretch of 10 junction bases matches TRBD2. This TCR came from a man aged 50 or older who received an inactivated influenza vaccine. Donor details come from another sample of the same person, matched by shared clones. The sequenced sample was CD4+ T cells sorted from PBMCs, obtained approximately 12 days after vaccination. The CDR3 reads as follows: CSGSSGSINEQFF. The base sequence is TGCAGCGGTTCTAGCGGGAGTATCAATGAGCAGTTCTTC.